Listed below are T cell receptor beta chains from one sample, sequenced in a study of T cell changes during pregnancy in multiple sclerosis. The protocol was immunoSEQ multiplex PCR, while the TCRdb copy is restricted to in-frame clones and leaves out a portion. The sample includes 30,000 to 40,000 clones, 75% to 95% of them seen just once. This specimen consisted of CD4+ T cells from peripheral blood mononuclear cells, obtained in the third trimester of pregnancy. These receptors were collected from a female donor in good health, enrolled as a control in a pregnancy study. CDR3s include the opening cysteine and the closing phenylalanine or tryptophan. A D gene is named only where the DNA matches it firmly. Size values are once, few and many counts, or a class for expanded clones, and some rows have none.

CDR3: CASGSLGGDYGYTF
DNA: TGTGCCAGCGGATCCCTCGGGGGAGACTATGGCTACACCTTC
D: -
length: 14
J: TRBJ1-2
V: TRBV28
size: -

CDR3: CASSTRTGEQFF
DNA: TGTGCCAGCAGCACTCGAACGGGTGAGCAGTTCTTC
D: -
length: 12
J: TRBJ2-1
V: TRBV7-3
size: -

CDR3: CASSANCAGGNIQYF
DNA: TGTGCCAGCAGCGCTAATTGTGCGGGGGGAAACATTCAGTACTTC
D: -
length: 15
J: TRBJ2-4
V: TRBV12-1
size: -

CDR3: CAWSARVQNTEAFF
DNA: TGTGCCTGGAGTGCCCGGGTCCAGAACACTGAAGCTTTCTTT
D: -
length: 14
J: TRBJ1-1
V: TRBV30
size: few

CDR3: CASSPTTGGAYEQYF
DNA: TGTGCCAGCAGCCCTACAACAGGGGGAGCGTACGAGCAGTACTTC
D: TRBD1
length: 15
J: TRBJ2-7
V: TRBV7-9
size: -

CDR3: CAINVGLENTEAFF
DNA: TGTGCCATCAATGTCGGACTGGAGAACACTGAAGCTTTCTTT
D: -
length: 14
J: TRBJ1-1
V: TRBV10-3
size: once

CDR3: CASSLAWTAGANVLTF
DNA: TGCGCCAGCAGCTTGGCTTGGACAGCTGGGGCCAACGTCCTGACTTTC
D: -
length: 16
J: TRBJ2-6
V: TRBV5-1
size: -

CDR3: CASSRRTGQAEKLFF
DNA: TGCGCCAGCAGCAGAAGGACAGGGCAGGCTGAAAAACTGTTTTTT
D: TRBD1
length: 15
J: TRBJ1-4
V: TRBV5-1
size: -

CDR3: CASRRGTGSGNTIYF
DNA: TGTGCCAGTAGAAGAGGTACAGGGTCTGGAAACACCATATATTTT
D: -
length: 15
J: TRBJ1-3
V: TRBV19
size: -

CDR3: CASSSGLAGHNEQFF
DNA: TGTGCCAGCTCCTCCGGACTAGCGGGGCACAATGAGCAGTTCTTC
D: TRBD2
length: 15
J: TRBJ2-1
V: TRBV18
size: once

CDR3: CASSFSGGVETQYF
DNA: TGCGCCAGCAGCTTCTCCGGGGGGGTAGAGACCCAGTACTTC
D: TRBD2
length: 14
J: TRBJ2-5
V: TRBV5-1
size: -

CDR3: CATRDSLVWDTGELFF
DNA: TGTGCCACACGGGACTCCCTGGTTTGGGACACCGGGGAGCTGTTTTTT
D: -
length: 16
J: TRBJ2-2
V: TRBV15
size: -

CDR3: CASSLGTGKSASGNTIYF
DNA: TGTGCCAGCAGCTTAGGGACAGGAAAATCGGCGTCTGGAAACACCATATATTTT
D: TRBD1
length: 18
J: TRBJ1-3
V: TRBV7-6
size: -